The 4 T cell receptor beta chains presented below share a single source sample, sequenced in a study of T cell clonotyping in hematopoietic cell transplantation (dated by TCRdb to the early 2020s). The receptor library was made with the immunoSEQ multiplex PCR assay. TCRdb carries this immuneACCESS record with in-frame sequences only. Its versions omit some clonotypes, under half of them owing to an unresolved V gene in the studies checked, with the rest unexplained. The table for this sample lists about 18,000 clones; about 84% of them were counted only once. Together, the top ten hold around 8.1% of the sample. The time point label, as the study defines it: recipient sample about 28 days before transplant, after cytoreduction. The material was peripheral blood mononuclear cells, obtained before stem cell transplant. The receptors originated from a man aged 50-60 years with acute myeloid leukemia. Some clones in this sample may be carry-over from other donors' samples.

This chain links TRBV2 with TRBJ2-7, with D unclear. This CDR3 spans 15 amino acids. Germline CDR1 is SNHLY and CDR2 is FYNNEI. Trimming took off 3 bases at V and 0 bases at J, with 12 bases between the two ends. The DNA of the CDR3 is TGTGCCAGCAGTGACTGGGGTCGCAGCTCCTACGAGCAGTACTTC. This translates into CASSDWGRSSYEQYF.

The chain combines TRBV25-1 with TRBJ2-3, with 8 bases that match TRBD1. V dropped 4 bases and J dropped 3; count of bases not matched to a gene: 6. The length of the CDR3 is 15 residues. Germline V gene sequence: CDR1 MGHDK, CDR2 SYGVNS. The CDR3 region is CASSVPGGYTDTQYF. CDR3 sequence (DNA): TGTGCCAGCAGTGTCCCAGGGGGCTATACAGATACGCAGTATTTT.

The V gene is TRBV7-2, the J gene TRBJ2-5, with TRBD1 matching 7 bases. The DNA end is a closer match to TRBJ2-7, so the J assignment may be wrong. The CDR3 has 14 amino acids. Germline CDR1 reads SGHTA; CDR2 reads FQGNSA. This CDR3 is CASSLADRTYEQYF. The CDR3 nucleotides are TGTGCCAGCAGCTTAGCGGACAGGACCTACGAGCAGTACTTC.

The chain is built from TRBV10-3 and TRBJ1-2; 10 bases are shared with TRBD1. The V gene end was trimmed by 2 bases and the J gene end by 7 bases; junction bases not matched to a gene: 10. CDR3 length equals 16 residues. CDR1 and CDR2 (germline): ENHRY, SYGVKD. Here the CDR3 reads CAISEVETGGSRGYTF. The CDR3 coding sequence is TGTGCCATCAGTGAGGTAGAGACAGGGGGCTCGCGTGGCTACACCTTC.